This T cell receptor (beta chain) was profiled in a study of OX40 agonist ivuxolimab in advanced cancers. Turning to the study itself: Three patients showed partial responses: one hepatocellular carcinoma and two cutaneous melanoma cases.

The protocol was immunoSEQ multiplex PCR, while the TCRdb copy is restricted to in-frame clones and leaves out a portion. The sample records about 58,000 clones, about nine tenths being singletons. Patients with a history of autoimmune disease or on systemic immunosuppression were excluded. The sequence came from an adult with an advanced solid tumor such as melanoma, head and neck, liver or kidney cancer. The source was CD4+ or CD8+ T cells sorted from blood, collected in a trial of the OX40 agonist ivuxolimab.

The CDR3 coding sequence is TGTGCCAGCAGTGAACAGTCCTACGAGCAGTACTTC. Amino acid sequence: CASSEQSYEQYF. The chain uses TRBV2 and TRBJ2-7, with D unclear. The germline V gene has CDR1 SNHLY and CDR2 FYNNEI. The CDR3 extends over 12 amino acids. The V and J ends lost 2 bases and 1 base respectively, with 3 bases between them. The full variable domain, with the rest looked up from reference TRBV2 and TRBJ2-7, is EPEVTQTPSHQVTQMGQEVILRCVPISNHLYFYWYRQILGQKVEFLVSFYNNEISEKSEIFDDQFSVERPDGSNFTLKIRSTKLEDSAMYFCASSEQSYEQYFGPGTRLTVT.